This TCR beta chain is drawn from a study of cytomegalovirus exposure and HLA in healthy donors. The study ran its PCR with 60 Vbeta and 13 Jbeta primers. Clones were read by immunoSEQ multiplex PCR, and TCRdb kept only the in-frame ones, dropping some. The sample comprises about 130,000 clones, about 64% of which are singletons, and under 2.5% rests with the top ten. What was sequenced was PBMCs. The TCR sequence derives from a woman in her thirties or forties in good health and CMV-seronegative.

CDR3 coding DNA: TGTGCCAGCAGCTTAGAGGTAGCGGGGGGGCGCCTGAATGAGCAGTTCTTC. It yields the protein CASSLEVAGGRLNEQFF. The chain recombines TRBV11-2 with TRBJ2-1; 11 bases match TRBD2. The germline CDR1 and CDR2 sequences are SGHAT and FQNNGV. CDR3 length: 17 residues. Trimming took 0 bases from V and 7 from J; bases not matched to a gene: 8. Variable domain in full (rest from reference TRBV11-2 and TRBJ2-1): EAGVAQSPRYKIIEKRQSVAFWCNPISGHATLYWYQQILGQGPKLLIQFQNNGVVDDSQLPKDRFSAERLKGVDSTLKIQPAKLEDSAVYLCASSLEVAGGRLNEQFFGPGTRLTVL.